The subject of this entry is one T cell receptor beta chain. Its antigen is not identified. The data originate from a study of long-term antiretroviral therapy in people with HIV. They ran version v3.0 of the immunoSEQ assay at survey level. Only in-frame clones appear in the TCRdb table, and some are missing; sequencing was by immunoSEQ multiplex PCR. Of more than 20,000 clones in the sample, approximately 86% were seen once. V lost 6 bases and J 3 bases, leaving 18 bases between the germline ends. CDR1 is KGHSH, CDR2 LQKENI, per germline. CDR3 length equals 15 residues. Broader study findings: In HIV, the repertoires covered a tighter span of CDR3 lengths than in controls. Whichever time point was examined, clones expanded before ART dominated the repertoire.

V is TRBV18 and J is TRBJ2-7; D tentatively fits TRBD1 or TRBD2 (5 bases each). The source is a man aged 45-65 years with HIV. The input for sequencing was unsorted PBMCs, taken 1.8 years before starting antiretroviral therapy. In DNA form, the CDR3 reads TGTGCCAGCTCGCCAACCAGGGTTGAGGGCTACGAGCAGTACTTC. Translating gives CASSPTRVEGYEQYF.